This TCR beta chain stems from a study of response to subunit inactivated influenza vaccine. MiXCR, run by TCRdb on the RT-PCR reads, gives a single entry per CDR3 protein. The table shows some 850,000 distinct CDR3 sequences, with roughly 20% occurring only once. This CDR3 spans 14 amino acids. V shed 3 bases and J shed 3 bases, with 15 bases lying between them. CDR1 and CDR2 (germline): DFQATT, SNEGSKA (reference sequence). The sequencing used PBMCs from blood, collected 5 to 6 days after vaccination. This clonotype was obtained from a man in his forties or fifties who received an inactivated influenza vaccine. The chain employs TRBV20-1 and TRBJ2-7; the D gene is possibly TRBD1 (7 bases). The CDR3 nucleotides read TGCAGTGCTAGGCGGAGGGGGCGCGACTACGAGCAGTACTTC. Protein sequence: CSARRRGRDYEQYF.